This T cell receptor beta chain comes out of a study of CD8 T cells in ankylosing spondylitis (dated by TCRdb to the late 2010s). As for the study more broadly: To find TCR variants linked to disease, the study profiled T cell receptor beta repertoires in ankylosing spondylitis patients and healthy donors. Peripheral blood was sampled, and synovial fluid was additionally collected from ankylosing spondylitis patients. In total, the full study cohort was made up of 108 healthy donors and 20 to 25 ankylosing spondylitis patients.

General conclusions and limits of the study: Blood from ankylosing spondylitis patients appeared to be characterized by a TCR beta motif made up of eight highly homologous amino acid variants. Significant enrichment of the disease-linked clones was reported in matched synovial fluid samples from ankylosing spondylitis patients. A CD8+ phenotype was shown by the disease-linked clones, which were found at relatively low frequencies in peripheral blood. Some of the motif variants had been reported before in the synovial fluid and blood of reactive arthritis patients, a finding that suggests common disease-initiation mechanisms.

The reads were generated on an Illumina HiSeq 2500. Quantitative 5'-RACE with molecular barcodes was the method used to prepare the TCR beta libraries. On the study's bioinformatics: A new computational method, built on a probabilistic model of VDJ rearrangement, was used to identify disease-linked TCR variants. The public reads were reprocessed in TCRdb via fastp at Q25 and MiXCR, keeping in-frame beta chains. Entries that share a CDR3 protein sequence are merged under the most common genes and DNA. Here the V and J calls rest on TCRdb's processing, not on the authors' analysis. This sample holds roughly 250,000 distinct CDR3 sequences; over 9.5% were observed only once. In total, the top ten clones hold 2.6% of the sample. This clonotype was observed many times. Its cognate antigen has yet to be identified. No base-level quality is on record; no much larger clone is a single base apart. Sequenced: blood, either unsorted or a sorted T cell fraction (not recorded which). The source of this sequence is a male donor with ankylosing spondylitis or in good health (not recorded which).

The DNA sequence reads TGCAGTGCCACACCTCTCATTTTTACAGATACGCAGTATTTT. Translated, this gives CSATPLIFTDTQYF. The receptor chain draws on TRBV20-1 and TRBJ2-3; the D gene is unclear. There are 14 amino acids in the CDR3, from cysteine to phenylalanine inclusive. The read is trimmed to its CDR3 DNA, 42 bases read in frame from base 1. In the germline V gene (reference sequence), CDR1 corresponds to DFQATT and CDR2 to SNEGSKA. Trimming costs V 6 bases and J 3 bases, and their ends lie 16 bases apart.